This TCR beta chain was captured in a study of shared clonotypes between healthy human individuals (TCRdb year 2020). General notes on the study: The cohort included three men and a couple of women between 18 and 49 years of age. Per donor, three plates each were used for CD4 naive and CD4 memory, two for CD8 naive, and one for CD8 memory. The study deeply sequenced blood TCR repertoires of five healthy adults to estimate repertoire size and the extent of clonotype sharing between individuals. Different laboratories and diverse techniques were used to prepare libraries and sequence TCR repertoires, to increase sequencing depth and limit assay-specific biases. Leukapheresis yielded between about 0.8 and 8.9 billion PBMCs per donor.

From the germline V gene, CDR1 is SNHLY and CDR2 is FYNNEI. From the cysteine through the phenylalanine, the CDR3 covers 14 amino acids. Of all the DNA, just the CDR3 is kept, 42 bases in frame from base 1. At the junction V is shortened by 6 bases and J by 6 bases; bases outside the gene matches: 7. Using the deep immunoSEQ assay, TCR CDR3 regions were amplified from genomic DNA by multiplex PCR. Extracted genomic DNA from each cell subset was distributed evenly across all wells of several immunoSEQ 96-well plates, and each plate was treated as a replicate. Each replicate PCR for sorted subsets received around 200 ng genomic DNA, equal to 30,000 or so T cell genomes. The purified libraries were quantified using a Qubit 3.0 fluorometer, sized with a Bioanalyzer 2100, and then quantified again using the KAPA Library Quantification kit. A separate single-read 150-cycle Illumina NextSeq 550 flow cell was used to sequence each immunoSEQ 96-well plate. The original pipeline was this. Because the immunoSEQ output held only junctional sequences and lacked quality scores, the filtering could not match the filtering applied to full-length reads. Sequences were annotated with PyIR, a Python wrapper for IgBLAST v1.9, using IMGT germline references to assign V/J genes and CDR3. Reads were removed for weak V/J assignments (E-value above 1e-6), missing CDR3, stop codons, out-of-frame junctions, or ambiguous translated residues. V3J clonotypes were defined as sequences sharing the same inferred V gene, J gene, and CDR3 amino acid sequence. The percentage overlap between two repertoires was calculated by dividing the number of shared unique clonotypes by the size of the smaller repertoire. RTK rarefaction, the Chao1 estimator, and Recon v2.1 estimates of unobserved clonotypes were used to assess repertoire richness. Generation probabilities were computed with OLGA for all TCRbeta clonotypes obtained by the gDNA method from several donors. This is the immuneACCESS table as TCRdb keeps it, with only in-frame sequences that have V and J called. A part of the clones is gone; compared with another copy, unresolved V genes explain less than half, and the rest is unexplained. The DNA was the basis for D and trimming; V, J and clone size are from that table. Recorded for this sample are more than 2,000,000 clones; more than 80% of them occurred a single time. Roughly 0.13% of the sample lies in the top ten.

What the research found in general, with its limitations: Higher generation probabilities were observed for clonotypes shared by all four sorted-subset donors than for non-shared clonotypes. Pairwise subsampling indicated that sequencing depth was expected to affect the degree of clonotype sharing among donors. Naive subsets generally had larger estimated clonotype richness than memory subsets did. Sampling was restricted to blood, and TCR repertoires in tissue are likely to differ from TCR repertoires in blood. About 4.5% of naive CD4, around 3.6% of naive CD8, approximately 2.2% of memory CD4, and roughly 0.4% of memory CD8 clonotypes were shared across several donors. The genetic and exposure-history diversity represented was limited by the small number of donors. Rarefaction of sorted-subset datasets indicated incomplete sequencing despite the large sequencing depth.

As for this clone: It lacks a known antigen. Base qualities are missing; no much larger clone stands one base away.

Donors were healthy HIV-negative adults with no recently reported acute infections or vaccinations. Only Caucasian adults living in Nashville, Tennessee, USA were represented among the donors. CD4+ T cells were enriched through magnetic negative selection, after which naive cells were positively selected on CD45RA and the remaining negative fraction served as the memory subset. Blood was obtained by leukapheresis, after which PBMCs were separated by Ficoll-Histopaque density gradient centrifugation and cryopreserved in liquid nitrogen vapor phase. Purity and quantity of every magnetically sorted T cell population were checked by analytical flow cytometry. Genomic DNA was isolated from every sorted fraction and measured by UV absorbance on a Nanodrop 2000c.

This TCR derives from a man between 18 and 29 years old in good health. Rearrangement joined TRBV2 to TRBJ2-7, and TRBD2 aligns with 11 junction nucleotides. Material: naive CD4+ T cells sorted from blood. This specimen's cell subset or site label, interpreted: CD45RA+ positively selected. The bases read TGTGCCAGCAGCCAAACTAGCGGGAGTAGCGAGCAGTACTTC. This codes for CASSQTSGSSEQYF.